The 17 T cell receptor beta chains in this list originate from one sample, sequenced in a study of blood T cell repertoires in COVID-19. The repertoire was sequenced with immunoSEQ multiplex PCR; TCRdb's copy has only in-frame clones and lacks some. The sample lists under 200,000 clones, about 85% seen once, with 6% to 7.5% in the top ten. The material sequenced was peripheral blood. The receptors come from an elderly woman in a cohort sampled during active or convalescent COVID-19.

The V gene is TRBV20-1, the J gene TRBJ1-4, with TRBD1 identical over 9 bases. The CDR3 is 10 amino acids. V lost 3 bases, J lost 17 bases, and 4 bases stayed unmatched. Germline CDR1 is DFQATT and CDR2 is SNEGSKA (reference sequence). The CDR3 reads CSARGDREFF. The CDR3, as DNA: TGCAGTGCTAGGGGGGACAGGGAATTTTTT.

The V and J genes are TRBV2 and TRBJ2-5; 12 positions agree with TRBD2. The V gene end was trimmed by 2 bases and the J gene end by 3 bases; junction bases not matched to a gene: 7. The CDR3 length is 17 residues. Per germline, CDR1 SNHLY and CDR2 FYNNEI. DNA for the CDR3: TGTGCCAGCAGTGAACTCCTAGCGGGGGGGCCAGAAGAGACCCAGTACTTC. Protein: CASSELLAGGPEETQYF. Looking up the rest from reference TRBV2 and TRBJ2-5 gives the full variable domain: EPEVTQTPSHQVTQMGQEVILRCVPISNHLYFYWYRQILGQKVEFLVSFYNNEISEKSEIFDDQFSVERPDGSNFTLKIRSTKLEDSAMYFCASSELLAGGPEETQYFGPGTRLLVL.

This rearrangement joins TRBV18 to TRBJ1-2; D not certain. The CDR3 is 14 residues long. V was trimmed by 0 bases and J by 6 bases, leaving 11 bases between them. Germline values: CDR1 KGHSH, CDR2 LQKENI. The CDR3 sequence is CASSPPAGIDGYTF. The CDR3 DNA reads TGTGCCAGCTCACCACCTGCAGGAATAGATGGCTACACCTTC. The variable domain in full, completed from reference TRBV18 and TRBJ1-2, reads NAGVMQNPRHLVRRRGQEARLRCSPMKGHSHVYWYRQLPEEGLKFMVYLQKENIIDESGMPKERFSAEFPKEGPSILRIQQVVRGDSAAYFCASSPPAGIDGYTFGSGTRLTVV.

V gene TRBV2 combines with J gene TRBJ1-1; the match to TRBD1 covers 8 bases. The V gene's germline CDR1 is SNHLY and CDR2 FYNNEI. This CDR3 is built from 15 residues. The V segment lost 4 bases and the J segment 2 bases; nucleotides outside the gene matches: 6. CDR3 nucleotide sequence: TGTGCCAGCAGTGTTGACAGGGGCGTTAACACTGAAGCTTTCTTT. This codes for CASSVDRGVNTEAFF.

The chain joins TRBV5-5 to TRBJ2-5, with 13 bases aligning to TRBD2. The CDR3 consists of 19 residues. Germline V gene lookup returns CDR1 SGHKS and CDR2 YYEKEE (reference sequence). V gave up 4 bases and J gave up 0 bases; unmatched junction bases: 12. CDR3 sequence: CASSTGLAGARLHQETQYF. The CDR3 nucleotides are TGTGCCAGCAGCACCGGACTAGCGGGGGCCCGGCTGCACCAAGAGACCCAGTACTTC.

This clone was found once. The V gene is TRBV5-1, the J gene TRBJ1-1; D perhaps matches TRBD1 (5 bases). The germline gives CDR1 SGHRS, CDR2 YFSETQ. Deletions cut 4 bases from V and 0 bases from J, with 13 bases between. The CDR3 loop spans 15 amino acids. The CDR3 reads CASSIFGGLNTEAFF. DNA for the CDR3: TGCGCCAGCAGCATCTTCGGGGGGTTGAACACTGAAGCTTTCTTT. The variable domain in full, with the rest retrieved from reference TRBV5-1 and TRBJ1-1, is KAGVTQTPRYLIKTRGQQVTLSCSPISGHRSVSWYQQTPGQGLQFLFEYFSETQRNKGNFPGRFSGRQFSNSRSEMNVSTLELGDSALYLCASSIFGGLNTEAFFGQGTRLTVV.

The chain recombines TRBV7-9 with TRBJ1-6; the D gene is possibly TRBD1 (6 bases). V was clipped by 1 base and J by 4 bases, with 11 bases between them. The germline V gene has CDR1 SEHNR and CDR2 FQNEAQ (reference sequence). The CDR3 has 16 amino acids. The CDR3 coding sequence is TGTGCCAGCAGCTTAGGAGAAACAGGGTATAATTCACCCCTCCACTTT. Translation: CASSLGETGYNSPLHF.

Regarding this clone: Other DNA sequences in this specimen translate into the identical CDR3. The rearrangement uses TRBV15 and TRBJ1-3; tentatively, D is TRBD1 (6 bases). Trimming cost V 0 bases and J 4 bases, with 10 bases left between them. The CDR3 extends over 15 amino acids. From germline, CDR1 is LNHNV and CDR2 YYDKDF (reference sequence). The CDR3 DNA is TGTGCCACCAGCAGAGACCGGACAGCAGGAAACACCATATATTTT. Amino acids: CATSRDRTAGNTIYF. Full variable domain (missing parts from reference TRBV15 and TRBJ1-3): DAMVIQNPRYQVTQFGKPVTLSCSQTLNHNVMYWYQQKSSQAPKLLFHYYDKDFNNEADTPDNFQSRRPNTSFCFLDIRSPGLGDTAMYLCATSRDRTAGNTIYFGEGSWLTVV.

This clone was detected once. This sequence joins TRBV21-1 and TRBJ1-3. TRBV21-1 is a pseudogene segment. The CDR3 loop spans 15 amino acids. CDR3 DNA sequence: TGTGCCAGCCCCCCCGGAGGGAGCTCTGGAAACACCATATATTTT. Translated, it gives CASPPGGSSGNTIYF.

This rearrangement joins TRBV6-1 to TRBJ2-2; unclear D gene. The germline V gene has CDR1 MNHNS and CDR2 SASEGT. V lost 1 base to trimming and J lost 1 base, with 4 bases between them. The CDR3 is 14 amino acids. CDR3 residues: CASSEVRNTGELFF. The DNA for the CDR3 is TGTGCCAGCAGTGAAGTTCGGAACACCGGGGAGCTGTTTTTT.

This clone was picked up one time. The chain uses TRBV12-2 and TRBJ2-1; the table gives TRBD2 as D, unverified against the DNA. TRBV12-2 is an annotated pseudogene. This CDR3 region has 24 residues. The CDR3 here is CASRLKEGWLLATSSQSSYNEQFF. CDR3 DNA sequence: TGTGCAAGTCGCTTAAAGGAGGGGTGGCTACTAGCGACCAGTTCCCAGAGCTCCTACAATGAGCAGTTCTTC.

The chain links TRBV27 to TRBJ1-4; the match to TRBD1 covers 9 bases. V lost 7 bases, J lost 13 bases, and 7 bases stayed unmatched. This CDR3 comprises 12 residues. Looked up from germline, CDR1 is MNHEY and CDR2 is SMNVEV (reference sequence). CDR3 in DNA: TGTGCCAGCAAGGGGGGACAGGGAGCACTGTTTTTT. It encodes CASKGGQGALFF.

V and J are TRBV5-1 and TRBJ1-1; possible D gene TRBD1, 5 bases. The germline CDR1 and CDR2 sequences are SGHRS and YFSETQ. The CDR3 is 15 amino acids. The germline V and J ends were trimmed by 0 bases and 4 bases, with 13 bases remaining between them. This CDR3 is CASSLAGGVSTEAFF. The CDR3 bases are TGCGCCAGCAGCTTGGCCGGGGGTGTCAGCACTGAAGCTTTCTTT. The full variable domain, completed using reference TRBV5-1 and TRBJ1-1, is KAGVTQTPRYLIKTRGQQVTLSCSPISGHRSVSWYQQTPGQGLQFLFEYFSETQRNKGNFPGRFSGRQFSNSRSEMNVSTLELGDSALYLCASSLAGGVSTEAFFGQGTRLTVV.

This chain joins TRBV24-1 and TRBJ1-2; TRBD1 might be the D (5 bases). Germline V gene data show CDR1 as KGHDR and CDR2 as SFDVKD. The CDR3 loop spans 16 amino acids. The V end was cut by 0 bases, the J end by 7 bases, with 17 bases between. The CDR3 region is CATSDLHSPSRAGYTF. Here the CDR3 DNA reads TGTGCCACCAGTGATTTGCACAGCCCCAGCAGGGCTGGCTACACCTTC.

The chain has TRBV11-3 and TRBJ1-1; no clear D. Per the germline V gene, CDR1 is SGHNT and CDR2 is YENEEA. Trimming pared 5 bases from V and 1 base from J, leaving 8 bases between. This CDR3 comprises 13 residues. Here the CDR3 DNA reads TGTGCCAGCAGCCCGGGTCGGAACACTGAAGCTTTCTTT. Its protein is CASSPGRNTEAFF. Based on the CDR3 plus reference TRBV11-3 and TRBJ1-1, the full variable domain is EAGVVQSPRYKIIEKKQPVAFWCNPISGHNTLYWYLQNLGQGPELLIRYENEEAVDDSQLPKDRFSAERLKGVDSTLKIQPAELGDSAVYLCASSPGRNTEAFFGQGTRLTVV.

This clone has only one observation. CDR3 DNA sequence: TGTGCCAGCAGCTTAGGACACCGTAATTCACCCCTCCACTTT. It encodes CASSLGHRNSPLHF. This chain connects TRBV13 to TRBJ1-6; the D is unclear. Between the trimmed V and J ends, which lost 0 bases and 6 bases, there was a span of 6 bases. Germline loops: CDR1 PRHDT, CDR2 FYEKMQ (reference sequence). CDR3 length: 14 residues.

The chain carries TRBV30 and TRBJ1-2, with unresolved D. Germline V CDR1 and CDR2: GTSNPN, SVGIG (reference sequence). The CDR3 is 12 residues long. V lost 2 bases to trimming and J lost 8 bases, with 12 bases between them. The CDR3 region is CAWSRGVGGYTF. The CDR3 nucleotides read TGTGCCTGGAGTCGCGGGGTAGGGGGCTACACCTTC.